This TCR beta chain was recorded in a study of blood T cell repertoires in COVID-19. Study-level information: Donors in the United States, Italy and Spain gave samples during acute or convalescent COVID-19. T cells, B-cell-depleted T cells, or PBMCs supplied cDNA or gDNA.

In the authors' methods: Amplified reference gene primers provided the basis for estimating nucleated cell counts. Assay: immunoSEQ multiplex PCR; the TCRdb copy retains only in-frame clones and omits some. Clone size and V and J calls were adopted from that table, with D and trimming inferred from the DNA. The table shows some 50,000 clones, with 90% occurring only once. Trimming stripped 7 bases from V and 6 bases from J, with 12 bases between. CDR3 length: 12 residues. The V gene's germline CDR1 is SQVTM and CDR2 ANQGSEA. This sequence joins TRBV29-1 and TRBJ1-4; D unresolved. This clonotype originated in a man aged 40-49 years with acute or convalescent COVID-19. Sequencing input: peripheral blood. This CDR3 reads CSGGRLDEKLFF. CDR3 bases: TGCAGCGGTGGCAGGTTAGATGAAAAACTGTTTTTT. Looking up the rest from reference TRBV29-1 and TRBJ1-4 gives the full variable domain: SAVISQKPSRDICQRGTSLTIQCQVDSQVTMMFWYRQQPGQSLTLIATANQGSEATYESGFVIDKFPISRPNLTFSTLTVSNMSPEDSSIYLCSGGRLDEKLFFGSGTQLSVL.